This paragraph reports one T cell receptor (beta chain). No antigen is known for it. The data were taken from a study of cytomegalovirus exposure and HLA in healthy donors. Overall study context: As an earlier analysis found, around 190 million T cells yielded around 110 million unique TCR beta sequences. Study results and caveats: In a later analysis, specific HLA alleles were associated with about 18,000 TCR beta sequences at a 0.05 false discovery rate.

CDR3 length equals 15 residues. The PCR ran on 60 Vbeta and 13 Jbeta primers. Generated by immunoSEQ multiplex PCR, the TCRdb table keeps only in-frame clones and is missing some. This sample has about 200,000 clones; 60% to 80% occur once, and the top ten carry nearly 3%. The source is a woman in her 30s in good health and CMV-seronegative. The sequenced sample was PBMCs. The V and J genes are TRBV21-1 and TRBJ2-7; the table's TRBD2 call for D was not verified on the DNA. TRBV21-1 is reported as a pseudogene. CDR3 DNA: TGTGCCAGCAGCAAACCATGGAGGATCCTTTACGAGCAGTACTTC. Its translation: CASSKPWRILYEQYF.